The next 25 T cell receptor beta chains were all read from a single sample in a study of T cells in localized non-small cell lung cancer. Repertoires were generated with immunoSEQ multiplex PCR, while TCRdb's copy carries only in-frame clones and drops some. The data contain 25,000 to 30,000 clones, roughly 84% of them seen just once; the ten biggest clones take up approximately 4.9%. Specimen: peripheral blood mononuclear cells, collected before any cancer treatment. Every receptor here comes from a man between 40 and 69 years old with stage III lung adenocarcinoma.

This sequence joins TRBV7-9 and TRBJ2-1; weak D call: TRBD1 (6 bases). The CDR3 has 12 residues. Trimming pared 3 bases from V and 8 bases from J, leaving 8 bases between. The germline gives CDR1 SEHNR, CDR2 FQNEAQ (reference sequence). CDR3 sequence (DNA): TGTGCCAGCAGCTTTTGGACAGATGAGCAGTTCTTC. It yields the protein CASSFWTDEQFF.

The CDR3 region is CASSRLAGDGETQYF. CDR3 nucleotides: TGTGCCAGTAGTAGACTAGCGGGAGATGGAGAGACCCAGTACTTC. The chain has TRBV19 and TRBJ2-5; 12 bases line up with TRBD2. The germline gives CDR1 LNHDA, CDR2 SQIVND (reference sequence). Losses at the gene ends were 4 bases for V and 4 bases for J; bases not matched to a gene: 4. The CDR3 covers 15 residues.

Written as DNA, the CDR3 is TGTGCCAGCGCCATTACCCCCCTGCCTAAAGGTCGGGAGCTGTTTTTT. Amino acids: CASAITPLPKGRELFF. The chain has TRBV7-3 and TRBJ2-2, with D hard to call. This CDR3 region has 16 residues. In germline, CDR1 is SGHTA, CDR2 FQGTGA. The V end was cut by 8 bases, the J end by 9 bases, with 25 bases between.

The chain links TRBV5-1 to TRBJ1-2, with 9 bases aligning to TRBD1. Germline V gene sequence: CDR1 SGHRS, CDR2 YFSETQ. The CDR3 covers 15 residues. The V and J ends lost 2 bases and 3 bases, in that order; junction bases with no gene match: 5. CDR3 bases: TGCGCCAGCAGCTTACAGGGGGCGCCGGACTATGGCTACACCTTC. It yields the protein CASSLQGAPDYGYTF.

This chain connects TRBV5-1 to TRBJ2-1; 11 bases are a match to TRBD2. Looked up from germline, CDR1 is SGHRS and CDR2 is YFSETQ. The CDR3 length is 15 residues. V shed 3 bases and J 5 bases; nucleotides not matched to a gene: 4. CDR3 sequence (DNA): TGCGCCAGCAGCTCTGCTAGCGGGGGGAACAATGAGCAGTTCTTC. Translated, it gives CASSSASGGNNEQFF. Based on the CDR3 plus reference TRBV5-1 and TRBJ2-1, the full variable domain is KAGVTQTPRYLIKTRGQQVTLSCSPISGHRSVSWYQQTPGQGLQFLFEYFSETQRNKGNFPGRFSGRQFSNSRSEMNVSTLELGDSALYLCASSSASGGNNEQFFGPGTRLTVL.

J is TRBJ2-7 and V is TRBV6-1, with D uncertain. CDR1 and CDR2 from the germline V gene are MNHNS and SASEGT. V gave up 6 bases and J gave up 4 bases, with 13 bases separating them. The CDR3 is made up of 13 amino acids. The chain's CDR3 is CASRAVGRYEQYV. The CDR3 DNA reads TGTGCCAGCAGGGCAGTCGGACGATACGAGCAGTACGTC.

This chain connects TRBV14 to TRBJ1-6; weak D call: TRBD1 (6 bases). The CDR3 has 13 amino acids. V lost 5 bases and J 7 bases, leaving 9 bases between the germline ends. The germline V gene encodes CDR1 SGHDN and CDR2 FVKESK. The CDR3 is CASSRQGNSPLHF. The CDR3 nucleotides read TGTGCCAGCAGCAGGCAGGGGAATTCACCCCTCCACTTT.

This sequence joins TRBV5-4 and TRBJ1-5; D gene ambiguous. V was cut by 2 bases and J by 6 bases, with 6 bases left in between. Germline V gene sequence: CDR1 SGHNT, CDR2 YYREEE (reference sequence). The length of the CDR3 is 12 residues. The CDR3: CASSFWGQPQHF. Here the CDR3 DNA reads TGTGCCAGCAGCTTTTGGGGTCAGCCCCAGCATTTT.

This clone was seen a single time. The V and J genes are TRBV7-9 and TRBJ1-5; D is possibly TRBD1 (6 bases). This CDR3 has 14 residues. Germline loops: CDR1 SEHNR, CDR2 FQNEAQ (reference sequence). V gave up 3 bases and J gave up 2 bases, with 8 bases separating them. The CDR3 sequence is CASSFAGGNQPQHF. DNA of the CDR3: TGTGCCAGCAGCTTCGCAGGGGGCAATCAGCCCCAGCATTTT.

The sample holds one count of this clone. V and J are TRBV18 and TRBJ1-2; D not resolved. Trimming left V 5 bases short and J 7 bases short, with 14 bases between. The CDR3 runs 13 residues. Per germline, CDR1 KGHSH and CDR2 LQKENI. CDR3 loop: CASSGRLQAGYTF. CDR3 sequence (DNA): TGTGCCAGCTCAGGGAGACTGCAGGCTGGCTACACCTTC. The full variable domain, rest sourced from reference TRBV18 and TRBJ1-2, is NAGVMQNPRHLVRRRGQEARLRCSPMKGHSHVYWYRQLPEEGLKFMVYLQKENIIDESGMPKERFSAEFPKEGPSILRIQQVVRGDSAAYFCASSGRLQAGYTFGSGTRLTVV.

V is TRBV9 and J is TRBJ1-6, with D possibly TRBD1 on 5 matching bases. The length of the CDR3 is 14 residues. Germline V gene lookup returns CDR1 SGDLS and CDR2 YYNGEE. V gave up 4 bases and J gave up 9 bases, with 14 bases separating them. For the CDR3, the DNA is TGTGCCAGCAGCCCAATCGGGGGGAGTTCACCCCTCCACTTT. Its protein product is CASSPIGGSSPLHF.

This chain uses TRBV4-1 with TRBJ2-1; TRBD1 matches at 7 bases. The CDR3 has 14 amino acids. The J segment lost 7 bases and the V segment lost 3 bases, leaving 6 bases of the junction unmatched. The germline V gene has CDR1 MGHRA and CDR2 YSYEKL. For the CDR3, the DNA is TGCGCCAGCAGCCACCCGGGACAGATTAATGAGCAGTTCTTC. Its protein product is CASSHPGQINEQFF.

V usage is TRBV18 and J usage is TRBJ2-5; D is ambiguous. The CDR3 consists of 14 residues. The germline gives CDR1 KGHSH, CDR2 LQKENI. Between the trimmed V and J ends, which lost 2 bases and 4 bases, there was a span of 11 bases. The CDR3 is CASSPVRVLETQYF. DNA of the CDR3: TGTGCCAGCTCACCAGTAAGGGTTTTAGAGACCCAGTACTTC. Full variable domain (rest looked up from reference TRBV18 and TRBJ2-5): NAGVMQNPRHLVRRRGQEARLRCSPMKGHSHVYWYRQLPEEGLKFMVYLQKENIIDESGMPKERFSAEFPKEGPSILRIQQVVRGDSAAYFCASSPVRVLETQYFGPGTRLLVL.

This chain joins TRBV6-6 and TRBJ1-1; weak D call: TRBD1 (5 bases). Trimming took off 6 bases at V and 6 bases at J, with 11 bases between the two ends. In germline, CDR1 is MNHNY, CDR2 SVGAGI (reference sequence). The CDR3 extends over 12 amino acids. CDR3 sequence reads: CASRHRDSEAFF. CDR3 coding DNA: TGTGCCAGCAGACACCGGGACTCTGAAGCTTTCTTT.

This clone was seen more than once but under ten times. V usage is TRBV7-9 and J usage is TRBJ2-5; 9 bases fit TRBD1. The J segment lost 7 bases and the V segment lost 5 bases, leaving 14 bases of the junction unmatched. CDR1 and CDR2 (germline): SEHNR, FQNEAQ (reference sequence). CDR3 length: 16 amino acids. The chain's CDR3 is CASSPLGQGLLGTQYF. The CDR3 DNA is TGTGCCAGCAGCCCCTTGGGACAGGGCCTGCTTGGGACCCAGTACTTC.

This chain joins TRBV11-2 and TRBJ2-3; no definite D call. The V gene lost 6 bases and the J gene lost 6 bases, with 10 bases spanning the gap. CDR3 length equals 12 residues. The V gene's germline CDR1 is SGHAT and CDR2 FQNNGV. CDR3 loop: CASSRSSDTQYF. As DNA, the CDR3 is TGTGCCAGCAGTCGTAGCTCCGATACGCAGTATTTT. Full variable domain (rest looked up from reference TRBV11-2 and TRBJ2-3): EAGVAQSPRYKIIEKRQSVAFWCNPISGHATLYWYQQILGQGPKLLIQFQNNGVVDDSQLPKDRFSAERLKGVDSTLKIQPAKLEDSAVYLCASSRSSDTQYFGPGTRLTVL.

J is TRBJ2-7 and V is TRBV19; 8 bases map to TRBD1. CDR3 length equals 15 residues. Germline lookup yields CDR1 LNHDA and CDR2 SQIVND (reference sequence). The J segment lost 7 bases and the V segment lost 6 bases, leaving 14 bases of the junction unmatched. The CDR3 nucleotides read TGTGCCAGTAGGGATGGACAGGGTGGATTGGGAGAGCAGTACTTC. It encodes CASRDGQGGLGEQYF.

The rearrangement links TRBV5-1 to TRBJ2-2; D perhaps matches TRBD2 (6 bases). V shed 5 bases and J shed 4 bases, with 15 bases lying between them. Germline CDR1 and CDR2: SGHRS and YFSETQ. This CDR3 is 15 amino acids long. The CDR3 DNA sequence: TGCGCCAGCAGTTCCGGGACTCCCCTCACCGGGGAGCTGTTTTTT. It is translated as CASSSGTPLTGELFF.

This rearrangement joins TRBV29-1 to TRBJ1-1; TRBD1 might be the D (6 bases). The V end was cut by 6 bases, the J end by 0 bases, with 14 bases between. This CDR3 comprises 14 residues. The germline CDR1 and CDR2 sequences are SQVTM and ANQGSEA. The CDR3 loop reads CSVLRGRMNTEAFF. CDR3 in DNA: TGCAGCGTCCTCAGGGGCCGGATGAACACTGAAGCTTTCTTT. The full variable domain, with the rest looked up from reference TRBV29-1 and TRBJ1-1, is SAVISQKPSRDICQRGTSLTIQCQVDSQVTMMFWYRQQPGQSLTLIATANQGSEATYESGFVIDKFPISRPNLTFSTLTVSNMSPEDSSIYLCSVLRGRMNTEAFFGQGTRLTVV.

This chain connects TRBV7-6 to TRBJ2-3, with 7 bases lining up with TRBD2. Trimming took 3 bases from V and 3 from J; bases not matched to a gene: 9. The CDR3 covers 16 residues. Germline lookup yields CDR1 SGHVS and CDR2 FNYEAQ. The CDR3 spells CASSLRGRAGTDTQYF. The CDR3 region has the DNA TGTGCCAGCAGCTTGCGGGGGAGGGCCGGAACAGATACGCAGTATTTT.

The chain couples TRBV4-2 to TRBJ2-3; D unresolved. This CDR3 spans 18 amino acids. Germline assignment: CDR1 LGHNA and CDR2 YNFKEQ. V gave up 0 bases and J gave up 4 bases, with 20 bases separating them. In DNA, the CDR3 is TGTGCCAGCAGCCAAGAACCGAGCCCCGGTCGAAGACCAGATACGCAGTATTTT. This encodes CASSQEPSPGRRPDTQYF.

This clone was recorded a few times. The chain recombines TRBV9 with TRBJ1-3; D unclear. The CDR3 runs to 15 residues. Germline CDR1 reads SGDLS; CDR2 reads YYNGEE. Trimming left V 0 bases short and J 7 bases short, with 14 bases between. The CDR3 DNA sequence: TGTGCCAGCAGCGTAGGTCGGGTAGTCCGTAACACCATATATTTT. Its protein is CASSVGRVVRNTIYF.

This clone showed up just once. The rearrangement links TRBV5-1 to TRBJ2-6; tentative D call: TRBD2 (5 bases). V was cut by 5 bases and J by 1 base, with 10 bases left in between. The CDR3 sequence is 15 residues long. CDR1 is SGHRS, CDR2 YFSETQ, per germline. DNA of the CDR3: TGCGCCAGCAGAGCGGTCGGGTCTGGGGCCAACGTCCTGACTTTC. Residues: CASRAVGSGANVLTF.

The chain is built from TRBV28 and TRBJ1-1; D not resolved. Germline-derived CDR1 and CDR2 are MDHEN and SYDVKM. The CDR3 runs 15 residues. The germline V and J ends were trimmed by 2 bases and 0 bases, with 10 bases remaining between them. As DNA, the CDR3 is TGTGCCAGCAGTTTACCCGCAGCGATGAACACTGAAGCTTTCTTT. Translated: CASSLPAAMNTEAFF.

This rearrangement joins TRBV11-3 to TRBJ1-4; maybe TRBD1 (5 bases). Trimming pared 0 bases from V and 2 bases from J, leaving 7 bases between. The CDR3 covers 15 residues. Germline V lookup: CDR1 SGHNT, CDR2 YENEEA. CDR3: CASSLDGGTNEKLFF. For the CDR3, the DNA is TGTGCCAGCAGCTTAGATGGGGGGACTAATGAAAAACTGTTTTTT. The whole variable domain, filled in from reference TRBV11-3 and TRBJ1-4, reads EAGVVQSPRYKIIEKKQPVAFWCNPISGHNTLYWYLQNLGQGPELLIRYENEEAVDDSQLPKDRFSAERLKGVDSTLKIQPAELGDSAVYLCASSLDGGTNEKLFFGSGTQLSVL.